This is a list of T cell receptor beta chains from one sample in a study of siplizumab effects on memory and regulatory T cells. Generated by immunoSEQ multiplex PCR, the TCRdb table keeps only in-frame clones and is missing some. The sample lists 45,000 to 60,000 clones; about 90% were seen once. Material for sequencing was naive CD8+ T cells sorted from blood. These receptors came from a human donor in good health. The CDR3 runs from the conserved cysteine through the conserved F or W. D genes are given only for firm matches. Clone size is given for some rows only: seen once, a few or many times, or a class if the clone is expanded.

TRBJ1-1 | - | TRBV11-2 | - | CASSFLRQPENTEAFF | TGTGCCAGCAGCTTCCTAAGACAGCCAGAGAACACTGAAGCTTTCTTT
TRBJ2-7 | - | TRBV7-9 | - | CASSLETLSYEQYF | TGTGCCAGCAGCTTAGAGACGCTCTCCTACGAGCAGTACTTC
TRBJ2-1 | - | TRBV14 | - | CASSQGATREQFF | TGTGCCAGCAGCCAAGGTGCTACTCGTGAGCAGTTCTTC
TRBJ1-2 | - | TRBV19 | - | CASSIVRVSPYGYTF | TGTGCCAGTAGTATAGTAAGAGTATCTCCCTATGGCTACACCTTC
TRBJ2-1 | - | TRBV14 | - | CASSPSAQGSTYNEQFF | TGTGCCAGCAGCCCGTCGGCGCAGGGTAGCACCTACAATGAGCAGTTCTTC
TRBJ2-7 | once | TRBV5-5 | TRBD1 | CASSWTGPYEQYF | TGTGCCAGCAGCTGGACAGGGCCCTACGAGCAGTACTTC
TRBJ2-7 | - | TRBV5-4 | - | CASSIRDNNYEQYF | TGTGCCAGCAGCATTCGGGACAACAACTACGAGCAGTACTTC
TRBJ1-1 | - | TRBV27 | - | CASSLANTGNTEAFF | TGTGCCAGCAGTTTGGCAAACACAGGGAACACTGAAGCTTTCTTT
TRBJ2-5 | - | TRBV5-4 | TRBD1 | CASSTSPRTGPQETQYF | TGTGCCAGCAGCACCTCCCCCAGGACAGGGCCGCAAGAGACCCAGTACTTC
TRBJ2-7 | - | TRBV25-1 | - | CASSPAGGSNFYEQYF | TGTGCCAGCAGTCCCGCCGGGGGTTCGAACTTCTACGAGCAGTACTTC
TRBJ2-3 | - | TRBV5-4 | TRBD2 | CASSTSSGAIIYTQYF | TGTGCCAGCAGCACCTCTAGCGGGGCGATCATATATACGCAGTATTTT
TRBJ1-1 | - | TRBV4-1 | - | CASSQSSGRATEAFF | TGCGCCAGCAGCCAGAGTAGTGGCAGGGCCACTGAAGCTTTCTTT
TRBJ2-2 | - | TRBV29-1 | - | CSAPGGEYTGELFF | TGCAGCGCCCCAGGGGGGGAATACACCGGGGAGCTGTTTTTT
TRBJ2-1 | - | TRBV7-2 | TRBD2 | CASSSGSGGASFIEQFF | TGTGCCAGCTCTTCGGGGAGCGGGGGGGCCTCATTCATTGAGCAGTTCTTC
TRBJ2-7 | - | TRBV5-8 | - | CASSWTYEQYF | TGTGCCAGCAGCTGGACCTACGAGCAGTACTTC
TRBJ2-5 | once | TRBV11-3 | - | CASSLVSEVSAETQYF | TGTGCCAGCAGCTTAGTCTCTGAGGTTTCCGCAGAGACCCAGTACTTC
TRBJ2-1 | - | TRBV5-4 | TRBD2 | CASSLSLADNEQFF | TGTGCCAGCAGCTTGAGTCTAGCGGACAATGAGCAGTTCTTC
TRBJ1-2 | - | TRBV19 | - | CASSIFMGSDKEGYTF | TGTGCCAGTAGCATATTTATGGGATCCGATAAGGAAGGCTACACCTTC
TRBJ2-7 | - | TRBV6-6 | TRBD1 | CASVRDSTYEQYF | TGTGCCAGCGTACGGGACAGTACCTACGAGCAGTACTTC
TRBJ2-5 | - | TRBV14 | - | CASSPRRLLRETQYF | TGTGCCAGCAGCCCCCGCAGGCTCCTAAGGGAGACCCAGTACTTC
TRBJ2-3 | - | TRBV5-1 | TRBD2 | CASSSTSGGTDTQYF | TGCGCCAGCAGCTCGACTAGCGGGGGAACAGATACGCAGTATTTT
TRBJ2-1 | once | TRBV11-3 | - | CASSLVGYNEQFF | TGTGCCAGCAGCTTAGTCGGCTACAATGAGCAGTTCTTC
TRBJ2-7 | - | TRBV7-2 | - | CASSQQGSYEQYF | TGTGCCAGCAGCCAACAGGGATCCTACGAGCAGTACTTC
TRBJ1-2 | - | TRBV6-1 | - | CASSPRGVSYGYTF | TGTGCCAGCAGTCCCCGGGGGGTCAGCTATGGCTACACCTTC
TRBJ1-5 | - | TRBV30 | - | CAWALQGWSNQPQHF | TGTGCCTGGGCCCTACAGGGCTGGAGCAATCAGCCCCAGCATTTT
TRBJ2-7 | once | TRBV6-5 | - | CASSYSPAPTYEQYF | TGTGCCAGCAGTTACTCTCCAGCGCCAACCTACGAGCAGTACTTC
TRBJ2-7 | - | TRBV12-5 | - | CASGPGVGEQYF | TGTGCTAGTGGTCCGGGGGTGGGCGAGCAGTACTTC
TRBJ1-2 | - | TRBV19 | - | CASSFSNYGYTF | TGTGCCAGTAGTTTTAGTAACTATGGCTACACCTTC
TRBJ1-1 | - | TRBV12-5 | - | CASGLVVQALIGDTEAFF | TGTGCTAGTGGTTTAGTTGTGCAGGCCCTTATTGGGGACACTGAAGCTTTCTTT
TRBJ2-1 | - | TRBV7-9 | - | CASSLPANEQFF | TGTGCCAGCAGCTTACCAGCAAATGAGCAGTTCTTC
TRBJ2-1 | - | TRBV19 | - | CASSRDKSSYNEQFF | TGTGCCAGTAGTAGAGACAAGAGCTCCTACAATGAGCAGTTCTTC